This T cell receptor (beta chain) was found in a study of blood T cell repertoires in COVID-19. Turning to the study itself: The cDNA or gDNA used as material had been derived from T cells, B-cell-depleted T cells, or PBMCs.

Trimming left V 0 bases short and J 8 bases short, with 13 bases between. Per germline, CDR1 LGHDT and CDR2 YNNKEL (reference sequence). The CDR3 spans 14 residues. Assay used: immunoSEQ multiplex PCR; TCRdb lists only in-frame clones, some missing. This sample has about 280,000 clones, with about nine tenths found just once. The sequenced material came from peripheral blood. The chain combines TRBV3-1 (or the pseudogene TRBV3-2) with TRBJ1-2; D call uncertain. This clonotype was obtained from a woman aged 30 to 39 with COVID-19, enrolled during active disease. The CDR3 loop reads CASSQDTVGRGYTF. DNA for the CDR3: TGTGCCAGCAGCCAAGATACGGTAGGGAGAGGCTACACCTTC.